The 25 T cell receptor beta chains in this list originate from one sample, sequenced in a study of blood T cells in healthy people across ages (dated by TCRdb to about 2015). Preparation of the library involved 5' RACE. TCRdb shows the sequencer as Illumina HiSeq 2500. A second PCR of about 6 to 11 cycles was performed with a sample-barcoded 5' primer and a J-beta primer mix. The raw public reads went through TCRdb reprocessing: fastp at Q25, MiXCR clone calling, in-frame beta chains kept. All rows with the same CDR3 protein become a single entry with the most common DNA and genes. The sample records roughly 800,000 distinct CDR3 sequences, 55% to 70% of which are singletons. The biggest ten clones account for roughly 22% of the sample. The sequenced material came from blood. These receptors were obtained from a man aged 25 to 40 in good health.

This chain uses TRBV6-6 with TRBJ1-2, with 7 positions matching TRBD1. Germline V gene lookup returns CDR1 MNHNY and CDR2 SVGAGI (reference sequence). The ends lost 2 bases at V and 8 bases at J; junction bases unmatched: 8. The CDR3 covers 14 residues. CDR3 sequence: CASSYSGQEKGYTF. The CDR3 nucleotides read TGTGCCAGCAGTTACAGCGGACAGGAGAAGGGCTACACCTTC.

The rearrangement links TRBV24-1 to TRBJ2-1; a weak D match, TRBD1 (6 bases). CDR3 length: 16 amino acids. The ends were cut back, 1 base at V and 7 bases at J, with 16 bases in the middle. The germline V gene encodes CDR1 KGHDR and CDR2 SFDVKD. DNA of the CDR3: TGTGCCACCAGTGATTTATCAGGGGTTCACTGGAATGAGCAGTTCTTC. This encodes CATSDLSGVHWNEQFF.

The rearrangement uses TRBV20-1 and TRBJ2-3; 9 nucleotides line up with TRBD2. The ends lost 1 base at V and 0 bases at J; junction bases unmatched: 8. Germline assignment: CDR1 DFQATT and CDR2 SNEGSKA (reference sequence). CDR3 length: 17 residues. The DNA of the CDR3 is TGCAGTGCTAGAGGTCTGAGAGCGGGGGGCAGCACAGATACGCAGTATTTT. Translation: CSARGLRAGGSTDTQYF.

This clonotype was seen a single time. Just one base apart from a much larger clone, this may be a read error. The genes are TRBV29-1 and TRBJ2-7, with a possible D match to TRBD2 (6 bases). CDR3 length: 18 residues. V shed 7 bases and J shed 3 bases, with 31 bases lying between them. Per the germline V gene, CDR1 is SQVTM and CDR2 is ANQGSEA. The CDR3 sequence is CSAVGRISRAPPVYEQYF. DNA of the CDR3: TGCAGCGCAGTTGGGAGGATTTCGCGGGCCCCCCCCGTCTACGAGCAGTACTTC.

This chain connects TRBV29-1 to TRBJ2-7; 9 bases line up with TRBD2. Per germline, CDR1 SQVTM and CDR2 ANQGSEA. V shed 6 bases, J shed 4 bases, and the junction held 10 bases outside the gene matches. The CDR3 has 14 residues. The CDR3 DNA sequence: TGCAGCGTGCTCGGGGGCGGGAGGGGGTACGAGCAGTACTTC. It codes for CSVLGGGRGYEQYF.

The CDR3 sequence: CASSQAPGGIYGYTF. The CDR3 DNA reads as TGCGCCAGCAGCCAAGCTCCAGGGGGGATCTATGGCTACACCTTC. The chain uses TRBV4-3 and TRBJ1-2, with TRBD1 matching over 7 bases. V gave up 1 base and J gave up 4 bases; unmatched junction bases: 6. Germline loops: CDR1 LGHNA, CDR2 YSLEER. The CDR3 extends over 15 amino acids.

This chain connects TRBV10-3 to TRBJ2-5, with D hard to call. V lost 7 bases and J lost 7, with 13 bases in between. The germline CDR1 and CDR2 sequences are ENHRY and SYGVKD. The CDR3 contains 12 residues. CDR3 sequence: CAINDQPGTQYF. The CDR3 DNA sequence: TGTGCCATCAATGACCAACCGGGGACCCAGTACTTC.

J is TRBJ1-2 and V is TRBV27; 9 nucleotides match TRBD1. The CDR3 covers 15 residues. Germline V gene lookup returns CDR1 MNHEY and CDR2 SMNVEV (reference sequence). The ends lost 6 bases at V and 3 bases at J; junction bases unmatched: 8. The CDR3 protein is CASRTGGGKDYGYTF. CDR3 in DNA: TGTGCCAGCAGAACAGGGGGCGGTAAGGACTATGGCTACACCTTC.

The chain uses TRBV20-1 and TRBJ2-7; no firm D call. This CDR3 is built from 13 residues. Trimming stripped 3 bases from V and 0 bases from J, with 9 bases between. Germline CDR1 and CDR2: DFQATT and SNEGSKA (reference sequence). In nucleotides, the CDR3 is TGCAGTGCTAGGATTCCAAGCTCCTACGAGCAGTACTTC. This translates into CSARIPSSYEQYF.

The chain combines TRBV9 with TRBJ1-2, with D maybe TRBD1 (6 bases). CDR3 size: 13 residues. Germline CDR1 reads SGDLS; CDR2 reads YYNGEE. Trimming pared 0 bases from V and 4 bases from J, leaving 7 bases between. DNA for the CDR3: TGTGCCAGCAGCGTAGGGACAGCCTATGGCTACACCTTC. This codes for CASSVGTAYGYTF. The entire variable domain, with the rest obtained from reference TRBV9 and TRBJ1-2, is as follows: DSGVTQTPKHLITATGQRVTLRCSPRSGDLSVYWYQQSLDQGLQFLIQYYNGEERAKGNILERFSAQQFPDLHSELNLSSLELGDSALYFCASSVGTAYGYTFGSGTRLTVV.

The chain couples TRBV7-2 to TRBJ1-1; D gene unclear. Germline loops: CDR1 SGHTA, CDR2 FQGNSA. CDR3 length: 14 residues. V was trimmed by 1 base and J by 6 bases, leaving 12 bases between them. The CDR3 coding sequence is TGTGCCAGCAGCTTAGTGGGAACATTACCTGAAGCTTTCTTT. Translating it yields CASSLVGTLPEAFF.

This rearrangement joins TRBV29-1 to TRBJ1-4; 9 nucleotides line up with TRBD1. V was clipped by 6 bases and J by 8 bases; unmatched bases: 7. The CDR3 totals 13 residues. CDR1 is SQVTM, CDR2 ANQGSEA, per germline. The CDR3 protein is CSVGQGLYEKLFF. CDR3 DNA: TGCAGCGTGGGACAGGGTTTATACGAAAAACTGTTTTTT.

The chain couples TRBV7-3 to TRBJ2-7; TRBD2 is a possible D gene (6 bases). CDR3 size: 16 residues. CDR1 SGHTA and CDR2 FQGTGA come from the germline V gene. Trimming shortened V by 0 bases and J by 3 bases, and 15 bases separated the two germline ends. The CDR3 loop reads CASSLTGGTGSYEQYF. The CDR3 nucleotides read TGTGCCAGCAGCTTAACAGGAGGGACGGGAAGCTACGAGCAGTACTTC.

This chain's CDR3 is CASSLLRGRYNEQFF. CDR3 coding DNA: TGCGCCAGCAGCTTGTTGCGGGGGCGATACAATGAGCAGTTCTTC. The chain combines TRBV5-1 with TRBJ2-1; D is possibly TRBD2 (7 bases). Trimming stripped 1 base from V and 4 bases from J, with 12 bases between. In germline, CDR1 is SGHRS, CDR2 YFSETQ. The CDR3 totals 15 residues.

The chain is built from TRBV29-1 and TRBJ2-1; 8 nucleotides align to TRBD1. Germline V gene data show CDR1 as SQVTM and CDR2 as ANQGSEA. CDR3 length: 16 residues. V shed 7 bases, J shed 7 bases, and the junction held 18 bases outside the gene matches. Here the CDR3 reads CSAEAMAGGSLNEQFF. Here the CDR3 DNA reads TGCAGCGCCGAGGCGATGGCAGGGGGCAGTCTTAATGAGCAGTTCTTC.

This clonotype has more than one count but fewer than ten. The gene calls are TRBV7-9 and TRBJ1-4, with TRBD1 identical over 8 bases. From germline, CDR1 is SEHNR and CDR2 FQNEAQ (reference sequence). This CDR3 has 16 residues. V was pared by 3 bases and J by 4 bases, with 7 bases of the junction left unmatched. The CDR3 sequence is CASSLGTGPLNEKLFF. The DNA for the CDR3 is TGTGCCAGCAGCTTGGGGACAGGCCCCCTTAATGAAAAACTGTTTTTT.

The J gene is TRBJ2-1, the V gene TRBV6-6; 7 positions match TRBD1. Germline V lookup: CDR1 MNHNY, CDR2 SVGAGI (reference sequence). CDR3 length: 16 amino acids. V lost 5 bases, J lost 7 bases, and 14 bases stayed unmatched. The CDR3 protein is CASSPPGKGAGNEQFF. In DNA, the CDR3 is TGTGCCAGCAGTCCCCCCGGGAAGGGGGCTGGGAATGAGCAGTTCTTC.

This clonotype was seen only a few times. V gene TRBV12-3 or TRBV12-4 combines with J gene TRBJ2-3; D assignment may be TRBD1 or TRBD2 (6 bases each). This CDR3 comprises 14 residues. Trimming shortened V by 3 bases and J by 0 bases, and 7 bases separated the two germline ends. CDR3 residues: CASSFGGSTDTQYF. The CDR3 bases are TGTGCCAGCAGTTTCGGGGGCAGCACAGATACGCAGTATTTT.

With regard to this clonotype: At one end the junction does not follow the germline gene, possibly because of a read error. The rearrangement joins TRBV29-1 to TRBJ2-5, with D hard to call. The J call may be in error: the DNA end matches TRBJ2-7 better. From germline, CDR1 is SQVTM and CDR2 ANQGSEA. CDR3 length: 13 amino acids. This chain's CDR3 is CSVAKGFSHEQYF. DNA for the CDR3: TGCAGCGTTGCTAAGGGTTTCTCCCACGAGCAGTACTTC.

This clonotype was observed a handful of times. The chain employs TRBV5-1 and TRBJ2-4; 7 bases fit TRBD1. The germline V gene encodes CDR1 SGHRS and CDR2 YFSETQ. The CDR3 is 16 residues long. Trimming cost V 4 bases and J 8 bases; bases outside gene matches: 15. CDR3 region: CASSTPTGTASHIQYF. CDR3 bases: TGCGCCAGCAGCACCCCGACCGGGACAGCGTCCCACATTCAGTACTTC.

The chain couples TRBV11-3 to TRBJ2-1; D is possibly TRBD1 or TRBD2 (6 bases each). This CDR3 region has 13 residues. Per the germline V gene, CDR1 is SGHNT and CDR2 is YENEEA. With 0 bases removed from V and 13 bases from J, the gap between germline ends came to 13 bases. The CDR3 spells CASSLDHGGGQFF. DNA for the CDR3: TGTGCCAGCAGCTTAGATCACGGGGGCGGTCAGTTCTTC.

In regard to this clonotype: Sequence at one end of the junction differs from germline and may be a read error. This chain links TRBV20-1 with TRBJ1-2, with D uncertain. The CDR3 length is 14 residues. Germline V CDR1 and CDR2: DFQATT, SNEGSKA (reference sequence). In DNA form, the CDR3 reads TGCAGTGCTAGAGATCAGGTGATGTACTATGGCTACACCTTT. This sequence encodes CSARDQVMYYGYTF.

This clonotype was counted a few times. The gene calls are TRBV19 and TRBJ2-1; 8 bases fit TRBD2. CDR3 size: 17 residues. Germline trimming cut 0 bases from V and 3 bases from J; bases unmatched to any gene: 7. Germline values: CDR1 LNHDA, CDR2 SQIVND (reference sequence). CDR3 loop: CASSIDGASGRYNEQFF. CDR3 DNA: TGTGCCAGTAGTATAGATGGGGCTAGCGGGCGCTACAATGAGCAGTTCTTC.

The chain links TRBV9 to TRBJ2-1; possible D gene TRBD2, 6 bases. This CDR3 is built from 15 residues. Germline V CDR1 and CDR2: SGDLS, YYNGEE. V was cut by 4 bases and J by 2 bases, with 13 bases left in between. CDR3 in amino acids: CASSPARLAYNEQFF. CDR3 sequence (DNA): TGTGCCAGCAGCCCGGCGAGACTAGCCTACAATGAGCAGTTCTTC.

This rearrangement joins TRBV27 to TRBJ1-4; TRBD1 matches at 7 bases. Germline V gene sequence: CDR1 MNHEY, CDR2 SMNVEV (reference sequence). There are 15 residues in the CDR3. V lost 5 bases, J lost 8 bases, and 11 bases stayed unmatched. The CDR3 DNA reads TGTGCCAGCAGTAGACAGGGTGGGCATGGAGAAAAACTGTTTTTT. It yields the protein CASSRQGGHGEKLFF.